The 24 T cell receptor beta chains below all came from one sample that was sequenced in a study of post-analysis software for immune sequencing data. Overall study results and limits: TRBV5-6, TRBV5-1 and TRBV20-1 belonged to a set of a handful of TRBV segments that were more frequent in patients than controls.

Prepared TCR beta cDNA libraries contained unique molecular identifiers. TCRdb ran MiXCR on the PCR reads and lists one entry per CDR3 protein. The sample yields fewer than 900,000 distinct CDR3 sequences, more than 45% seen once. Their specific antigens are unknown. Sequenced sample: blood. These receptors were taken from a girl aged 10 to 17 with multiple sclerosis.

The rearrangement uses TRBV7-2 and TRBJ2-7, with TRBD2 matching 11 bases. The V gene end was trimmed by 5 bases and the J gene end by 7 bases; junction bases not matched to a gene: 7. Germline assignment: CDR1 SGHTA and CDR2 FQGNSA. The CDR3 runs 14 residues. The CDR3 DNA sequence: TGTGCCAGCAGCGGGTTTAGCGGGAGGGTTGAGCAGTACTTC. Translating gives CASSGFSGRVEQYF.

The chain couples TRBV19 to TRBJ2-2; D tentatively fits TRBD1 or TRBD2 (6 bases each). Trimming removed 8 bases at V and 0 bases at J, with 13 bases between. The CDR3 length is 15 residues. Germline loops: CDR1 LNHDA, CDR2 SQIVND (reference sequence). Written as DNA, the CDR3 is TGTGCCAGTGGAATGGGGGGCACGAACACCGGGGAGCTGTTTTTT. This encodes CASGMGGTNTGELFF.

V and J are TRBV9 and TRBJ2-5; D may be TRBD2 (5 bases). Trimming left V 0 bases short and J 0 bases short, with 12 bases between. The CDR3 covers 16 residues. Germline V gives CDR1 SGDLS, CDR2 YYNGEE. CDR3 in DNA: TGTGCCAGCAGCGTAGGGGTCGGGAAGTACCAAGAGACCCAGTACTTC. Amino acid sequence: CASSVGVGKYQETQYF.

This clonotype was detected only a few times. This chain links TRBV15 with TRBJ2-7; TRBD1 might be the D (6 bases). The germline gives CDR1 LNHNV, CDR2 YYDKDF (reference sequence). Trimming took off 5 bases at V and 0 bases at J, with 14 bases between the two ends. This CDR3 contains 15 residues. The CDR3 is CATSRKGQLSYEQYF. In nucleotides, the CDR3 is TGTGCCACCAGCCGAAAGGGACAACTCTCCTACGAGCAGTACTTC.

The CDR3 bases are TGTGCCAGCAGCTTATTCGCAACGGGAGTCGGCGAAGAAGAGACCCAGTACTTC. It encodes CASSLFATGVGEEETQYF. This chain links TRBV7-9 with TRBJ2-5; the D gene is possibly TRBD2 (6 bases). CDR1 is SEHNR and CDR2 is FQNEAQ in the germline V gene (reference sequence). The CDR3 covers 18 residues. V lost 2 bases and J lost 3, with 22 bases in between.

A few counts support this clonotype. The chain has TRBV20-1 and TRBJ2-4; 9 nucleotides match TRBD2. CDR1 and CDR2 from the germline V gene are DFQATT and SNEGSKA (reference sequence). V lost 3 bases and J lost 0; bases outside the gene matches: 15. The CDR3 is 19 residues long. DNA of the CDR3: TGCAGTGCTAGGGATGGACTAGCGCTATTGGATCTAGCCAAAAACATTCAGTACTTC. The encoded protein is CSARDGLALLDLAKNIQYF.

This clonotype was found a few times. The gene calls are TRBV5-5 and TRBJ2-4; D is perhaps TRBD2 (6 bases). The CDR3 contains 14 residues. Germline CDR1 is SGHKS and CDR2 is YYEKEE (reference sequence). V dropped 4 bases and J dropped 13 bases, with 21 bases sitting between them. This CDR3 is CASSPPGREDRQYF. The CDR3 bases are TGTGCCAGCAGCCCCCCCGGCAGGGAGGATCGCCAGTACTTC.

The chain is built from TRBV6-5 and TRBJ2-3; 11 bases map to TRBD2. The trim removed 5 bases at V and 2 bases at J, leaving 9 bases unmatched. CDR3 length: 17 amino acids. Germline V gives CDR1 MNHEY, CDR2 SVGAGI. For the CDR3, the DNA is TGTGCCAGCAGTCACACGACGACTAGCGGGGACACAGATACGCAGTATTTT. Translated, it gives CASSHTTTSGDTDTQYF.

The chain joins TRBV15 to TRBJ2-4, with D tentatively TRBD1 or TRBD2 (5 bases each). With 0 bases removed from V and 13 bases from J, the gap between germline ends came to 22 bases. The CDR3 extends over 16 amino acids. In germline, CDR1 is LNHNV, CDR2 YYDKDF (reference sequence). The CDR3 nucleotides read TGTGCCACCAGCAGAGATGTTCGAGGGAGCAGGGAAGAGCAGTACTTC. Its translation: CATSRDVRGSREEQYF.

This clonotype was counted only a few times. V usage is TRBV6-5 and J usage is TRBJ2-1; TRBD1 might be the D (6 bases). This CDR3 region has 13 residues. From germline, CDR1 is MNHEY and CDR2 SVGAGI. The V and J ends lost 5 bases and 15 bases respectively, with 20 bases between them. CDR3: CASSLHRAAVVFF. Here the CDR3 DNA reads TGTGCCAGCAGTCTCCACAGGGCTGCGGTTGTGTTCTTC.

In its sample, this clonotype was seen many times. The chain couples TRBV3-1 to TRBJ2-1; TRBD2 matches at 12 bases. CDR3 size: 16 residues. V gave up 1 base and J gave up 3 bases; unmatched junction bases: 1. Per germline, CDR1 LGHDT and CDR2 YNNKEL (reference sequence). CDR3 coding DNA: TGTGCCAGCAGCCAAGGGACTAGCGGGGACTACAATGAGCAGTTCTTC. The encoded protein is CASSQGTSGDYNEQFF.

This clonotype has only a few counts. A much more abundant neighbour one base away suggests this may be a read error. The rearrangement links TRBV29-1 to TRBJ2-3, with no clear D. CDR3 length: 14 amino acids. Germline CDR1 SQVTM, CDR2 ANQGSEA. V lost 3 bases and J 4 bases, leaving 14 bases between the germline ends. In nucleotides, the CDR3 is TGCAGCGTTGAGGGGAACAGTTCCGCAGATACGCAGTATTTT. Its protein is CSVEGNSSADTQYF.

This chain joins TRBV6-1 and TRBJ2-7, with 7 positions matching TRBD1. The CDR3 loop spans 13 amino acids. Germline CDR1 MNHNS, CDR2 SASEGT. J was trimmed by 0 bases and V by 11 bases; bases with no gene match: 7. CDR3: CAGRDRDSYEQYF. The CDR3 region has the DNA TGTGCCGGGAGAGACAGGGACTCCTACGAGCAGTACTTC.

The sample holds one count of this clonotype. The chain joins TRBV19 to TRBJ2-1, with 10 positions matching TRBD2. Germline V CDR1 and CDR2: LNHDA, SQIVND (reference sequence). The CDR3 sequence is 16 residues long. V dropped 6 bases and J dropped 3; count of bases not matched to a gene: 8. This CDR3 reads CASRESAGGFYNEQFF. The CDR3 DNA follows: TGTGCCAGTAGAGAATCAGCGGGAGGGTTCTACAATGAGCAGTTCTTC.

The chain links TRBV4-3 to TRBJ2-2, with D possibly TRBD1 on 6 matching bases. The CDR3 consists of 15 residues. The V end lost 3 bases, the J end lost 7 bases, and 15 bases lay between the germline ends. CDR1 and CDR2 (germline): LGHNA, YSLEER. CDR3 nucleotide sequence: TGCGCCAGCAGCCATCCCCGGGACAAGATCGGGGAGCTGTTTTTT. Protein product: CASSHPRDKIGELFF.

The rearrangement joins TRBV21-1 to TRBJ2-7; the D call of TRBD2 is as the table states it, not checked on the DNA. TRBV21-1 is recorded as a pseudogene. The CDR3 loop spans 18 amino acids. The CDR3 bases are TGTGCCAGCAGCAAAGCCCGACTAGCGGGAGGGAGGTCCTACGAGCAGTACTTC. Encoded protein: CASSKARLAGGRSYEQYF.

V usage is TRBV29-1 and J usage is TRBJ2-7; D could derive from TRBD1 or TRBD2 (5 bases each). V was cut by 5 bases and J by 7 bases, with 24 bases left in between. From germline, CDR1 is SQVTM and CDR2 ANQGSEA. CDR3 size: 15 residues. The CDR3 reads CSVKHPGPASAEQYF. The CDR3 nucleotides are TGCAGCGTTAAACATCCGGGGCCCGCTTCGGCTGAGCAGTACTTC.

CDR3 nucleotide sequence: TGTGCCAGCAGCGTAGAAGCGGAAGGGTGGTACAATGAGCAGTTCTTC. Amino acid sequence: CASSVEAEGWYNEQFF. This rearrangement joins TRBV9 to TRBJ2-1; possible D gene TRBD2, 5 bases. CDR3 length equals 16 residues. V was clipped by 0 bases and J by 4 bases, with 14 bases between them. Per the germline V gene, CDR1 is SGDLS and CDR2 is YYNGEE.

This clonotype was picked up a small number of times. The genes are TRBV4-2 and TRBJ2-3; TRBD2 is a possible D gene (5 bases). Trimming removed 1 base from V and 1 base from J, with 12 bases in between. Germline-derived CDR1 and CDR2 are LGHNA and YNFKEQ. The length of the CDR3 is 16 residues. This CDR3 reads CASSQGASTRTDTQYF. CDR3 nucleotide sequence: TGTGCCAGCAGCCAAGGGGCTAGCACCCGCACAGATACGCAGTATTTT.

This chain uses TRBV5-1 with TRBJ2-1; 12 bases fit TRBD2. V trimming: 4 bases; J trimming: 5 bases; junction bases outside the gene matches: 10. Germline V lookup: CDR1 SGHRS, CDR2 YFSETQ. This CDR3 is built from 17 residues. CDR3 sequence reads: CASSLWTSGAQNNEQFF. The CDR3 DNA sequence: TGCGCCAGCAGCCTCTGGACTAGCGGGGCCCAGAACAATGAGCAGTTCTTC.

The genes are TRBV10-3 and TRBJ2-1; 10 nucleotides line up with TRBD1. This CDR3 region has 15 residues. The germline V gene has CDR1 ENHRY and CDR2 SYGVKD. J lost 5 bases, V lost 5 bases, and 6 bases had no gene match. The CDR3 DNA reads TGTGCCATCAGTTTTTCGGGACAGGGGAACAATGAGCAGTTCTTC. It is translated as CAISFSGQGNNEQFF.

The rearrangement links TRBV12-3 or TRBV12-4 to TRBJ1-6, with D hard to call. The CDR3 extends over 13 amino acids. Deletions cut 6 bases from V and 9 bases from J, with 12 bases between. The CDR3 is CASRATLGSPLHF. The CDR3 DNA sequence: TGTGCCAGCAGAGCGACTCTTGGTTCACCCCTCCACTTT.

V usage is TRBV7-2 and J usage is TRBJ2-4; D possibly corresponds to TRBD2 (5 bases). Near its end, the DNA agrees better with TRBJ2-7, so the J call may be wrong. The CDR3 contains 14 residues. Germline V gives CDR1 SGHTA, CDR2 FQGNSA. CDR3 nucleotide sequence: TGTGCCAGCAGATTGGGGATGAGGGCCGACGAGCAGTACTTC. This gives the protein CASRLGMRADEQYF.

This clonotype came up a few times. The genes are TRBV20-1 and TRBJ2-4; D is undetermined. The CDR3 is 13 residues long. The V gene's germline CDR1 is DFQATT and CDR2 SNEGSKA (reference sequence). Trimming removed 2 bases at V and 1 base at J, with 6 bases between. CDR3 coding DNA: TGCAGTGCTAGATTAGGTGCCAAAAACATTCAGTACTTC. Amino acids: CSARLGAKNIQYF.